This T cell receptor (beta chain) was captured by sequencing in a study of Ad26.COV2.S vaccination and SARS-CoV-2 variants. Study summary: Ad26.COV2.S, an intramuscular injection, was given once or twice 56 days apart.

The treatment denotes: roughly 19 received Ad26.COV2.S at low or high dose, single or two shots; roughly 5 received placebo; per-sample allocation not given. Sampling was done on day 63 after the first vaccine or placebo injection. Whoever gave the sample was an adult aged 18-55 years in Boston. The study's findings and limits: Analyses of TCR breadth and depth may have underestimated total T cell responses. Post-vaccination breadth of spike-specific CD8+ and CD4+ T cell responses was reportedly substantial.

Trimming cost V 5 bases and J 11 bases, with 10 bases left between them. Germline V gene lookup returns CDR1 MNHEY and CDR2 SVGAGI. This CDR3 spans 12 amino acids. Details on this clone: The target antigen is unknown.

This table comes from immunoSEQ multiplex PCR, and its TCRdb copy is limited to in-frame clones, with some not included. This table has around 250,000 clones, around nine tenths appearing once. This TCR came from a person aged 18 to 59 who received the Ad26.COV2.S COVID-19 vaccine or a placebo. This sequence joins TRBV6-5 and TRBJ1-6; no reliable D call. The starting material was peripheral blood, obtained in a trial of Ad26.COV2.S vaccine versus placebo. The CDR3 region has the DNA TGTGCCAGCAGTACCCATTGGGCACCCCTCCACTTT. Encoded protein: CASSTHWAPLHF.